The 21 T cell receptor beta chains below were found in one sample sequenced in a study of T cell repertoires in cytomegalovirus infection. TCRdb redid the calling of the reads with MiXCR, one entry per CDR3 protein. In the table there are about 300,000 distinct CDR3 sequences, around 10% of which are singletons. The specimen sequenced was PBMCs. These receptors were collected from a human donor in good health (CMV status not recorded). Some clones in this sample may be carry-over from other donors' samples.

This clonotype has at least ten counts. The V gene is TRBV5-1, the J gene TRBJ2-2; D not certain. Germline CDR1 SGHRS, CDR2 YFSETQ. Trimming removed 0 bases at V and 3 bases at J, with 15 bases between. The CDR3 extends over 17 amino acids. The CDR3: CASSLASRTKDTGELFF. For the CDR3, the DNA is TGCGCCAGCAGCTTGGCCAGCCGTACGAAGGACACCGGGGAGCTGTTTTTT. Full variable domain (remainder filled in from reference TRBV5-1 and TRBJ2-2): KAGVTQTPRYLIKTRGQQVTLSCSPISGHRSVSWYQQTPGQGLQFLFEYFSETQRNKGNFPGRFSGRQFSNSRSEMNVSTLELGDSALYLCASSLASRTKDTGELFFGEGSRLTVL.

This clonotype appeared a few times. The rearrangement links TRBV19 to TRBJ1-1; tentative D call: TRBD1 (6 bases). Germline lookup yields CDR1 LNHDA and CDR2 SQIVND (reference sequence). The CDR3 is 16 amino acids. The V end was cut by 5 bases, the J end by 1 base, with 17 bases between. The CDR3 here is CASSRGHGGGNTEAFF. The CDR3 region has the DNA TGTGCCAGTAGTCGAGGGCACGGAGGGGGGAACACTGAAGCTTTCTTT. Variable domain in full (rest from reference TRBV19 and TRBJ1-1): DGGITQSPKYLFRKEGQNVTLSCEQNLNHDAMYWYRQDPGQGLRLIYYSQIVNDFQKGDIAEGYSVSREKKESFPLTVTSAQKNPTAFYLCASSRGHGGGNTEAFFGQGTRLTVV.

This clonotype was observed many times. The chain is built from TRBV29-1 and TRBJ2-3, with D perhaps TRBD2 (5 bases). The CDR3 sequence is 15 residues long. Germline lookup yields CDR1 SQVTM and CDR2 ANQGSEA. Trimming removed 7 bases at V and 2 bases at J, with 19 bases between. CDR3 loop: CSARTGRGITDTQYF. CDR3 DNA: TGCAGCGCCAGAACGGGCCGAGGGATCACAGATACGCAGTATTTT.

The table lists this clonotype with many counts. This chain joins TRBV14 and TRBJ1-4; D gene ambiguous. CDR1 is SGHDN, CDR2 FVKESK, per germline. The V end lost 2 bases, the J end lost 8 bases, and 18 bases lay between the germline ends. The CDR3 totals 16 residues. In nucleotides, the CDR3 is TGTGCCAGCAGCCAACCAAACCGGGCCCAGAGCGAAAAACTGTTTTTT. Translating gives CASSQPNRAQSEKLFF.

The chain carries TRBV10-3 and TRBJ1-1, with 8 bases aligning to TRBD1. The CDR3 sequence is 12 residues long. After removal of 2 bases from V and 7 bases from J, the junction contained 0 bases not matched to a gene. Germline V CDR1 and CDR2: ENHRY, SYGVKD. The CDR3 spells CAISEGTGEAFF. CDR3 DNA: TGTGCCATCAGTGAGGGGACAGGTGAAGCTTTCTTT.

In this sample, this clonotype turned up many times. The chain is built from TRBV7-6 and TRBJ2-3; D gene unclear. Germline lookup yields CDR1 SGHVS and CDR2 FNYEAQ. The CDR3 contains 14 residues. V was cut by 1 base and J by 2 bases, with 7 bases left in between. CDR3: CASSLVILTDTQYF. DNA for the CDR3: TGTGCCAGCAGCTTAGTAATCCTCACAGATACGCAGTATTTT.

This clonotype was counted between two and nine times. The V and J genes are TRBV4-2 and TRBJ1-5; D remains unclear. Germline V gives CDR1 LGHNA, CDR2 YNFKEQ. The CDR3 sequence is 15 residues long. V was shortened by 3 bases and J by 3 bases, with 12 bases between the two germline ends. The CDR3 coding sequence is TGTGCCAGCAGCCAGGAAGGGAGTACCAATCAGCCCCAGCATTTT. Residues: CASSQEGSTNQPQHF.

This clonotype was observed many times. The chain employs TRBV6-2 or TRBV6-3 and TRBJ2-1; weak D call: TRBD1 (6 bases). The V end was cut by 2 bases, the J end by 6 bases, with 11 bases between. Per the germline V gene, CDR1 is MNHEY and CDR2 is SVGEGT. The CDR3 runs to 14 residues. The CDR3 nucleotides are TGTGCCAGCAGTTACCCCTTGGACAGCAATGAGCAGTTCTTC. It encodes CASSYPLDSNEQFF.

This clonotype was observed many times. This sequence joins TRBV14 and TRBJ2-1; D not certain. This CDR3 is built from 12 residues. Trimming cost V 0 bases and J 10 bases, with 7 bases left between them. Germline loops: CDR1 SGHDN, CDR2 FVKESK. CDR3 coding DNA: TGTGCCAGCAGCCAAGAAGACCTGGAGCAGTTCTTC. This translates into CASSQEDLEQFF.

This clonotype showed up many times. This chain uses TRBV7-2 with TRBJ2-6; D call uncertain. The CDR3 contains 16 residues. The V gene lost 2 bases and the J gene lost 0 bases, with 8 bases spanning the gap. Germline loops: CDR1 SGHTA, CDR2 FQGNSA. CDR3 sequence reads: CASSLYLGSGANVLTF. The CDR3 nucleotides read TGTGCCAGCAGCTTATATCTGGGCTCTGGGGCCAACGTCCTGACTTTC.

V is TRBV9 and J is TRBJ1-2; D perhaps matches TRBD1 (5 bases). This CDR3 region has 15 residues. Germline loops: CDR1 SGDLS, CDR2 YYNGEE. Trimming took off 6 bases at V and 4 bases at J, with 19 bases between the two ends. CDR3 in amino acids: CASTTTDQPLYGYTF. CDR3 nucleotides: TGTGCCAGCACCACGACAGACCAACCTCTCTATGGCTACACCTTC.

The genes are TRBV6-5 and TRBJ1-1; no definite D call. Looked up from germline, CDR1 is MNHEY and CDR2 is SVGAGI. CDR3 length: 15 amino acids. V was cut by 0 bases and J by 1 base, with 9 bases left in between. The CDR3 loop is CASSYSFGSNTEAFF. Written as DNA, the CDR3 is TGTGCCAGCAGTTACTCATTTGGTTCGAACACTGAAGCTTTCTTT.

This clonotype has a count of ten or more. The chain links TRBV2 to TRBJ1-4; D gene uncertain. Trimming took 8 bases from V and 5 from J, leaving 12 bases between them. CDR3 length: 13 residues. The germline gives CDR1 SNHLY, CDR2 FYNNEI. The CDR3 is CASSIGGNEKLFF. In DNA, the CDR3 is TGTGCCAGCTCTATTGGAGGGAATGAAAAACTGTTTTTT.

This clonotype was seen repeatedly, ten times or more. V usage is TRBV6-5 and J usage is TRBJ1-3; maybe TRBD1 (6 bases). This CDR3 has 15 residues. The V end lost 2 bases, the J end lost 0 bases, and 8 bases lay between the germline ends. The germline V gene has CDR1 MNHEY and CDR2 SVGAGI. CDR3 DNA: TGTGCCAGCAGTTACAGGGGGAGCTCTGGAAACACCATATATTTT. The encoded protein is CASSYRGSSGNTIYF.

This clonotype was counted at least ten times. The chain links TRBV5-5 to TRBJ1-1; perhaps TRBD1 as D (5 bases). Germline loops: CDR1 SGHKS, CDR2 YYEKEE (reference sequence). The CDR3 consists of 13 residues. V was clipped by 2 bases and J by 7 bases, with 12 bases between them. The CDR3 region is CASSFEWGIEAFF. As DNA, the CDR3 is TGTGCCAGCAGCTTCGAGTGGGGCATTGAAGCTTTCTTT.

This clonotype appeared many times. The CDR3 loop is CASSTGQSNQPQHF. CDR3 bases: TGTGCCAGCAGTACTGGACAGAGCAATCAGCCCCAGCATTTT. The chain links TRBV2 to TRBJ1-5; a weak D match, TRBD1 (6 bases). CDR1 and CDR2 from the germline V gene are SNHLY and FYNNEI. The CDR3 has 14 amino acids. Trimming cost V 5 bases and J 1 base, with 9 bases left between them.

The J gene is TRBJ2-2, the V gene TRBV20-1; 7 bases agree with TRBD1. This CDR3 is built from 14 residues. Germline CDR1 is DFQATT and CDR2 is SNEGSKA (reference sequence). The V segment lost 5 bases and the J segment 3 bases; nucleotides outside the gene matches: 6. CDR3 in amino acids: CSASTGAYTGELFF. Here the CDR3 DNA reads TGCAGTGCTTCTACAGGGGCGTACACCGGGGAGCTGTTTTTT.

There are many counts of this clonotype. The V call is TRBV7-9, the J call TRBJ2-5; D is unresolved. V gave up 3 bases and J gave up 2 bases, with 4 bases separating them. This CDR3 region has 12 residues. CDR1 SEHNR and CDR2 FQNEAQ come from the germline V gene (reference sequence). CDR3 protein: CASSFAQETQYF. The CDR3 region has the DNA TGTGCCAGCAGCTTTGCTCAAGAGACCCAGTACTTC.

The sample holds many counts of this clonotype. The genes are TRBV7-6 and TRBJ2-2; D gene ambiguous. CDR3 length: 14 amino acids. Trimming stripped 1 base from V and 1 base from J, with 4 bases between. Germline lookup yields CDR1 SGHVS and CDR2 FNYEAQ. DNA for the CDR3: TGTGCCAGCAGCTTAGTACAGAACACCGGGGAGCTGTTTTTT. This gives the protein CASSLVQNTGELFF.

This clonotype was detected a few times. The rearrangement uses TRBV6-8 and TRBJ1-6, with 8 bases identical to TRBD1. The CDR3 extends over 15 amino acids. From germline, CDR1 is MNHGY and CDR2 SAAAGT. The V segment lost 6 bases and the J segment 9 bases; nucleotides outside the gene matches: 10. The CDR3 reads CASSRVDRGGSPLHF. The CDR3 coding sequence is TGTGCCAGCAGCCGGGTCGACAGGGGAGGTTCACCCCTCCACTTT.

This clonotype was found many times. This sequence joins TRBV6-1 and TRBJ2-1; TRBD2 might be the D (6 bases). Germline values: CDR1 MNHNS, CDR2 SASEGT. The CDR3 is 13 residues long. V lost 10 bases to trimming and J lost 1 base, with 11 bases between them. CDR3 loop: CATLTSSYNEQFF. CDR3 nucleotide sequence: TGTGCCACCTTGACTAGTTCCTACAATGAGCAGTTCTTC.